The 20 T cell receptor beta chains below come from one sample, sequenced in a study of blood T cell repertoires in COVID-19. Sequenced by immunoSEQ multiplex PCR; TCRdb stores in-frame clones only, minus some. Of roughly 110,000 clones in the sample, 71% are singletons; the top ten hold less than 1%. Sequenced: peripheral blood. These receptors were taken from a human donor with acute or convalescent COVID-19. The donor label of this sample is uncertain.

This chain links TRBV4-1 with TRBJ2-2; perhaps TRBD1 as D (5 bases). With 3 bases removed from V and 1 base from J, the gap between germline ends came to 9 bases. The CDR3 length is 15 residues. Germline V gene data show CDR1 as MGHRA and CDR2 as YSYEKL. CDR3 coding DNA: TGCGCCAGCAGCCACGGAGACAGGAACACCGGGGAGCTGTTTTTT. This gives the protein CASSHGDRNTGELFF.

There are a few counts of this clone. The chain employs TRBV30 and TRBJ2-7, with TRBD2 matching 14 bases. Unmatched junction bases numbered 5, after V lost 3 bases and J lost 4 bases. This CDR3 region has 15 residues. Germline CDR1 GTSNPN, CDR2 SVGIG (reference sequence). The CDR3 loop reads CAWSSGLAGVYEQYF. The CDR3 region has the DNA TGTGCCTGGAGCTCGGGACTAGCGGGGGTTTACGAGCAGTACTTC.

This rearrangement joins TRBV5-6 to TRBJ1-2; possibly TRBD1 for D (5 bases). There are 15 residues in the CDR3. The germline gives CDR1 SGHDT, CDR2 YYEEEE. The V end lost 2 bases, the J end lost 4 bases, and 15 bases lay between the germline ends. The CDR3 region has the DNA TGTGCCAGCAGCTTTAGGGGAGGACGAAGCTATGGCTACACCTTC. It codes for CASSFRGGRSYGYTF.

This chain links TRBV6-5 with TRBJ1-4, with 9 nucleotides matching TRBD1. Trimming cost V 0 bases and J 8 bases; bases outside gene matches: 4. Germline-derived CDR1 and CDR2 are MNHEY and SVGAGI. The CDR3 totals 15 residues. CDR3 in DNA: TGTGCCAGCAGTTACTCGACAGGGGGGAGAGAAAAACTGTTTTTT. This codes for CASSYSTGGREKLFF.

The sample holds a few counts of this clone. The rearrangement uses TRBV7-2 and TRBJ2-3, with TRBD2 matching over 7 bases. CDR1 is SGHTA and CDR2 is FQGNSA in the germline V gene. The CDR3 is 16 residues long. Losses at the gene ends were 4 bases for V and 3 bases for J; bases not matched to a gene: 10. CDR3 sequence reads: CASSWRGGAGTDTQYF. The CDR3 nucleotides are TGTGCCAGCAGCTGGAGGGGAGGGGCGGGGACAGATACGCAGTATTTT.

This sequence joins TRBV6-4 and TRBJ2-1; D is possibly TRBD1 (6 bases). V lost 4 bases to trimming and J lost 0 bases, with 10 bases between them. Germline V gene data show CDR1 as MRHNA and CDR2 as SNTAGT. The CDR3 spans 15 residues. CDR3 in amino acids: CASSVQGSSYNEQFF. In DNA, the CDR3 is TGTGCCAGCAGTGTACAGGGTAGCTCCTACAATGAGCAGTTCTTC.

This CDR3 is CSVARDSNSGNTIYF. CDR3 nucleotide sequence: TGCAGCGTTGCAAGAGACAGCAACTCTGGAAACACCATATATTTT. This chain joins TRBV29-1 and TRBJ1-3, with D possibly TRBD1 on 5 matching bases. The length of the CDR3 is 15 residues. Deletions cut 4 bases from V and 0 bases from J, with 13 bases between. Looked up from germline, CDR1 is SQVTM and CDR2 is ANQGSEA.

The chain joins TRBV24-1 to TRBJ1-2; tentative D call: TRBD1 (6 bases). The CDR3 totals 15 residues. Germline CDR1 reads KGHDR; CDR2 reads SFDVKD. V dropped 2 bases and J dropped 5 bases, with 14 bases sitting between them. CDR3 bases: TGTGCCACCAGTGATTATAAACAGGGACATTATGGCTACACCTTC. This sequence encodes CATSDYKQGHYGYTF.

This clone is termed medium-sized. J is TRBJ1-6 and V is TRBV6-4; D gene uncertain. Germline V lookup: CDR1 MRHNA, CDR2 SNTAGT. The ends were cut back, 3 bases at V and 13 bases at J, with 13 bases in the middle. The CDR3 has 13 amino acids. As DNA, the CDR3 is TGTGCCAGCAGTGAGACATCCCAGGCGCCCCTCCACTTT. Its translation: CASSETSQAPLHF.

V usage is TRBV6-5 and J usage is TRBJ2-1; 8 nucleotides align to TRBD2. The ends lost 2 bases at V and 4 bases at J; junction bases unmatched: 4. Germline CDR1 and CDR2: MNHEY and SVGAGI. The CDR3 loop spans 15 amino acids. The CDR3 DNA reads as TGTGCCAGCAGTTACCGGGCGGGGGGATACAATGAGCAGTTCTTC. It yields the protein CASSYRAGGYNEQFF.

The table lists this clone with a count of one. The CDR3 is CASSEVRVLSYNEQFF. In nucleotides, the CDR3 is TGTGCCAGCAGCGAGGTTCGGGTACTCTCCTACAATGAGCAGTTCTTC. The chain combines TRBV7-9 with TRBJ2-1; D is ambiguous. Germline loops: CDR1 SEHNR, CDR2 FQNEAQ (reference sequence). The CDR3 is made up of 16 amino acids. Trimming pared 5 bases from V and 0 bases from J, leaving 14 bases between.

The gene calls are TRBV30 and TRBJ2-3; 9 nucleotides line up with TRBD1. This CDR3 has 15 residues. Trimming removed 4 bases from V and 3 bases from J; junction bases left unmatched: 8. Germline CDR1 reads GTSNPN; CDR2 reads SVGIG (reference sequence). The CDR3 region has the DNA TGTGCCTGGACGCCGACAGGGGGTGGGACAGATACGCAGTATTTT. Translation gives CAWTPTGGGTDTQYF.

This chain connects TRBV3-1 (or the pseudogene TRBV3-2) to TRBJ2-3; 15 nucleotides line up with TRBD2. Germline-derived CDR1 and CDR2 are LGHDT and YNNKEL (reference sequence). V shed 6 bases, J shed 0 bases, and the junction held 10 bases outside the gene matches. The CDR3 loop spans 19 amino acids. The CDR3 sequence is CASSQRGLAGGRSTDTQYF. Here the CDR3 DNA reads TGTGCCAGCAGTCAAAGGGGACTAGCGGGGGGTCGTAGCACAGATACGCAGTATTTT.

The chain carries TRBV5-1 and TRBJ2-2; D may be TRBD2 (5 bases). CDR3 length: 15 amino acids. Per germline, CDR1 SGHRS and CDR2 YFSETQ. Trimming took 2 bases from V and 0 from J, leaving 8 bases between them. CDR3 sequence: CASSLAVTNTGELFF. CDR3 DNA sequence: TGCGCCAGCAGCTTAGCGGTCACGAACACCGGGGAGCTGTTTTTT.

CDR3 sequence (DNA): TGTGCCAGCAGCTTAGGTTGGGGACACAGCGACAATCAGCCCCAGCATTTT. Protein sequence: CASSLGWGHSDNQPQHF. The V gene is TRBV7-9, the J gene TRBJ1-5; maybe TRBD1 (6 bases). Germline loops: CDR1 SEHNR, CDR2 FQNEAQ (reference sequence). The length of the CDR3 is 17 residues. The V and J ends lost 1 base and 3 bases respectively, with 16 bases between them.

V is TRBV14 and J is TRBJ1-2; D may be TRBD1 (5 bases). Germline V lookup: CDR1 SGHDN, CDR2 FVKESK. Trimming removed 6 bases from V and 0 bases from J, with 8 bases in between. CDR3 length: 13 residues. The CDR3 loop is CASSPGSNYGYTF. The CDR3 DNA is TGTGCCAGCAGTCCAGGGTCTAACTATGGCTACACCTTC.

The genes are TRBV19 and TRBJ1-4; D unresolved. CDR3 length equals 15 residues. V was pared by 3 bases and J by 0 bases, with 8 bases between. CDR1 is LNHDA and CDR2 is SQIVND in the germline V gene (reference sequence). This CDR3 is CASSISGATNEKLFF. For the CDR3, the DNA is TGTGCCAGTAGTATTTCGGGTGCAACTAATGAAAAACTGTTTTTT.

In DNA, the CDR3 is TGTGCCAGCAGCCCAGGACAGGGAACAACTGGAAACACCATATATTTT. Residues: CASSPGQGTTGNTIYF. The rearrangement links TRBV7-9 to TRBJ1-3; 8 bases are shared with TRBD1. CDR1 and CDR2 from the germline V gene are SEHNR and FQNEAQ (reference sequence). The CDR3 spans 16 residues. V lost 5 bases, J lost 2 bases, and 8 bases stayed unmatched. The full variable domain, its missing parts supplied by reference TRBV7-9 and TRBJ1-3, is DTGVSQNPRHKITKRGQNVTFRCDPISEHNRLYWYRQTLGQGPEFLTYFQNEAQLEKSRLLSDRFSAERPKGSFSTLEIQRTEQGDSAMYLCASSPGQGTTGNTIYFGEGSWLTVV.

The chain uses TRBV15 and TRBJ2-2, with D uncertain. Germline assignment: CDR1 LNHNV and CDR2 YYDKDF (reference sequence). The CDR3 length is 17 residues. Trimming left V 7 bases short and J 0 bases short, with 18 bases between. CDR3 nucleotides: TGTGCCACCACAATACTCATCGTTGGGCCGAACACCGGGGAGCTGTTTTTT. Its protein product is CATTILIVGPNTGELFF.

This clone was detected only a few times. The V call is TRBV2, the J call TRBJ1-2; 8 bases fit TRBD1. Germline lookup yields CDR1 SNHLY and CDR2 FYNNEI. The CDR3 spans 11 residues. The V and J ends lost 8 bases and 8 bases, in that order; junction bases with no gene match: 4. The CDR3 sequence: CASGQGWGYTF. The CDR3, as DNA: TGTGCCAGCGGACAGGGATGGGGCTACACCTTC.